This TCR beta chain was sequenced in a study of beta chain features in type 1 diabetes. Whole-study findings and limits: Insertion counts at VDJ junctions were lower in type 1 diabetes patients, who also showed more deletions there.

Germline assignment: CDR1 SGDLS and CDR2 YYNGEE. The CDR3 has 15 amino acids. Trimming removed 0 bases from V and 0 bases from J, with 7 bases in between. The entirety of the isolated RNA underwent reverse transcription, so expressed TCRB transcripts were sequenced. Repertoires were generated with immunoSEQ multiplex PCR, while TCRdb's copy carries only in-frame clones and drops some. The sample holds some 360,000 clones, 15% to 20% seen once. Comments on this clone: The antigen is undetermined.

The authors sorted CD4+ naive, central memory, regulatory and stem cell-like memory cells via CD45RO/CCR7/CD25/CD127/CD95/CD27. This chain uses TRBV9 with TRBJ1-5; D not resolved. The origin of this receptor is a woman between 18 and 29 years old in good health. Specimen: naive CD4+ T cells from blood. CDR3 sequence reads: CASSVVEYSNQPQHF. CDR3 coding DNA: TGTGCCAGCAGCGTAGTAGAGTATAGCAATCAGCCCCAGCATTTT.